This entry concerns a single T cell receptor (beta chain). No antigen is known for it. This sample was taken from a study of early T cells in non-severe SARS-CoV-2 infection. cDNA molecules, individually, were tagged with unique molecular identifiers. TCRdb re-derived calls from the 5' RACE reads in MiXCR, one entry per CDR3 protein. Of about 72,000 distinct CDR3 sequences in the sample, approximately 8.3% were seen once. General study results and limits: VDJdb matching, biased toward anti-spike CD8 responses, missed private and CD4 specificities.

The CDR3 runs to 12 residues. The V end lost 6 bases, the J end lost 4 bases, and 9 bases lay between the germline ends. Germline V lookup: CDR1 SGHDT, CDR2 YYEEEE. The chain employs TRBV5-6 and TRBJ2-3; D unresolved. This sequence originates from an adult who was a healthcare worker with PCR-confirmed SARS-CoV-2 infection or an uninfected control (not recorded which). Sequencing input: whole blood. The CDR3 sequence: CASIGSADTQYF. CDR3 nucleotides: TGTGCCAGCATCGGATCGGCAGATACGCAGTATTTT.